The 30 T cell receptor beta chains below all came from one sample that was sequenced in a study of blood T cell repertoires in COVID-19. Only in-frame clones appear in the TCRdb table, and some are missing; sequencing was by immunoSEQ multiplex PCR. The sample contains about 670,000 clones, 85% to 90% of which appear only once. What was sequenced was peripheral blood. These receptors were taken from a woman between 18 and 29 years old with acute or convalescent COVID-19.

The rearrangement links TRBV3-1 (or the pseudogene TRBV3-2) to TRBJ2-7; 9 bases map to TRBD2. The trim removed 2 bases at V and 5 bases at J, leaving 7 bases unmatched. The CDR3 length is 15 residues. CDR1 LGHDT and CDR2 YNNKEL come from the germline V gene (reference sequence). CDR3 protein: CASSQTGTSPNEQYF. Here the CDR3 DNA reads TGTGCCAGCAGCCAAACCGGGACTAGCCCCAACGAGCAGTACTTC.

The rearrangement uses TRBV19 and TRBJ1-2, with 10 bases matching TRBD1. Germline assignment: CDR1 LNHDA and CDR2 SQIVND (reference sequence). The CDR3 runs to 14 residues. V lost 4 bases to trimming and J lost 7 bases; unmatched junction nucleotides: 6. This chain's CDR3 is CASSTTGGYAGYTF. CDR3 bases: TGTGCCAGTAGTACGACAGGGGGCTATGCTGGCTACACCTTC.

The chain has TRBV7-8 and TRBJ2-3, with a possible D match to TRBD2 (6 bases). The V end was cut by 4 bases, the J end by 0 bases, with 8 bases between. Per germline, CDR1 SGHVS and CDR2 FQNEAQ. This CDR3 is built from 14 residues. The CDR3: CASSSGASTDTQYF. The CDR3 bases are TGTGCCAGCAGCTCGGGAGCTAGCACAGATACGCAGTATTTT.

The chain combines TRBV28 with TRBJ2-4, with a weak D call TRBD1 (5 bases). V lost 4 bases and J lost 0, with 13 bases in between. Looked up from germline, CDR1 is MDHEN and CDR2 is SYDVKM. CDR3 length: 16 amino acids. The CDR3 sequence is CASSSTTDLAKNIQYF. CDR3 in DNA: TGTGCCAGCAGTTCTACGACAGATCTAGCCAAAAACATTCAGTACTTC. Full variable domain (missing parts from reference TRBV28 and TRBJ2-4): DVKVTQSSRYLVKRTGEKVFLECVQDMDHENMFWYRQDPGLGLRLIYFSYDVKMKEKGDIPEGYSVSREKKERFSLILESASTNQTSMYLCASSSTTDLAKNIQYFGAGTRLSVL.

This chain joins TRBV6-5 and TRBJ1-1; 7 bases map to TRBD1. Germline loops: CDR1 MNHEY, CDR2 SVGAGI. Trimming removed 6 bases from V and 11 bases from J; junction bases left unmatched: 15. The CDR3 covers 14 residues. CDR3 coding DNA: TGTGCCAGCAGGGGACAGACAAACACCGCAGGGGCTTTCTTT. It codes for CASRGQTNTAGAFF.

V is TRBV19 and J is TRBJ1-4; 9 nucleotides agree with TRBD1. Trimming removed 6 bases from V and 0 bases from J; junction bases left unmatched: 5. The CDR3 length is 16 residues. Germline V gene data show CDR1 as LNHDA and CDR2 as SQIVND (reference sequence). The CDR3 here is CASRSTGGATNEKLFF. As DNA, the CDR3 is TGTGCCAGTAGATCCACAGGGGGCGCAACTAATGAAAAACTGTTTTTT.

The genes are TRBV15 and TRBJ1-5; 8 nucleotides match TRBD1. The length of the CDR3 is 16 residues. Germline lookup yields CDR1 LNHNV and CDR2 YYDKDF (reference sequence). V gave up 0 bases and J gave up 8 bases; unmatched junction bases: 9. In nucleotides, the CDR3 is TGTGCCACCAGCAGAGATGCGGGACAGGCCGAAGAGCCCCAGCATTTT. It codes for CATSRDAGQAEEPQHF. The full variable domain, its missing parts supplied by reference TRBV15 and TRBJ1-5, is DAMVIQNPRYQVTQFGKPVTLSCSQTLNHNVMYWYQQKSSQAPKLLFHYYDKDFNNEADTPDNFQSRRPNTSFCFLDIRSPGLGDTAMYLCATSRDAGQAEEPQHFGDGTRLSIL.

The rearrangement links TRBV28 to TRBJ2-7, with D maybe TRBD2 (5 bases). V lost 3 bases, J lost 4 bases, and 16 bases lay in between. The CDR3 spans 15 residues. From germline, CDR1 is MDHEN and CDR2 SYDVKM. CDR3 nucleotide sequence: TGTGCCAGCAGTTTCGGACTCACGGTACAATACGAGCAGTACTTC. The encoded protein is CASSFGLTVQYEQYF.

The chain recombines TRBV6-4 with TRBJ1-1; maybe TRBD1 (6 bases). The germline CDR1 and CDR2 sequences are MRHNA and SNTAGT. The CDR3 runs 10 residues. CDR3 residues: CPFGGSDPFF. The CDR3, as DNA: TGTCCATTTGGGGGCAGCGATCCTTTCTTT.

With regard to this clone: The identical CDR3 is also encoded by other nucleotide sequences in the sample. The chain recombines TRBV6-5 with TRBJ1-1, with 8 positions matching TRBD1. In germline, CDR1 is MNHEY, CDR2 SVGAGI. The length of the CDR3 is 13 residues. V was pared by 6 bases and J by 7 bases, with 7 bases of the junction left unmatched. CDR3 bases: TGTGCCAGCAGAGGACAGGGTTTGGGTGAAGCTTTCTTT. It translates to CASRGQGLGEAFF.

The chain is built from TRBV4-2 and TRBJ2-3; 10 bases map to TRBD2. This CDR3 is 16 amino acids long. CDR1 and CDR2 from the germline V gene are LGHNA and YNFKEQ. The J segment lost 1 base and the V segment lost 1 base, leaving 2 bases of the junction unmatched. For the CDR3, the DNA is TGTGCCAGCAGCCAAGTAGCGGGGGGAGGCACAGATACGCAGTATTTT. Protein sequence: CASSQVAGGGTDTQYF.

CDR3 bases: TGCAGCGTTGGACAGTATGGCTACACCTTC. Translating gives CSVGQYGYTF. V gene TRBV29-1 combines with J gene TRBJ1-2; the D gene is possibly TRBD1 (5 bases). CDR1 SQVTM and CDR2 ANQGSEA come from the germline V gene. Trimming left V 4 bases short and J 5 bases short, with 5 bases between. This CDR3 is built from 10 residues.

V usage is TRBV19 and J usage is TRBJ2-7; no clear D. Germline values: CDR1 LNHDA, CDR2 SQIVND (reference sequence). This CDR3 has 14 residues. V dropped 3 bases and J dropped 0 bases, with 9 bases sitting between them. The CDR3 DNA reads as TGTGCCAGTAGTATCTGGGCTGGCTCCTACGAGCAGTACTTC. It yields the protein CASSIWAGSYEQYF.

The chain uses TRBV12-3 or TRBV12-4 and TRBJ1-1; D gene ambiguous. V gave up 6 bases and J gave up 6 bases, with 11 bases separating them. This CDR3 is built from 12 residues. In nucleotides, the CDR3 is TGTGCCAGCAGACGGGGTTTCGCTGAAGCTTTCTTT. This translates into CASRRGFAEAFF.

This sequence joins TRBV5-6 and TRBJ2-7; the match to TRBD1 covers 8 bases. Germline CDR1 and CDR2: SGHDT and YYEEEE. The J segment lost 5 bases and the V segment lost 3 bases, leaving 13 bases of the junction unmatched. CDR3 length: 16 amino acids. The chain's CDR3 is CASSWMDRDMSNEQYF. The CDR3 bases are TGTGCCAGCAGCTGGATGGACAGGGATATGAGCAACGAGCAGTACTTC.

The rearrangement uses TRBV19 and TRBJ2-4; possibly TRBD1 for D (6 bases). This CDR3 is 12 amino acids long. Germline values: CDR1 LNHDA, CDR2 SQIVND (reference sequence). The V and J ends lost 10 bases and 4 bases respectively, with 11 bases between them. The CDR3 loop is CATRQGKNIQYF. The CDR3 DNA reads TGTGCCACCCGGCAGGGGAAAAACATTCAGTACTTC.

On this clone itself: Other DNA sequences in the same sample also yield this CDR3. This chain joins TRBV5-1 and TRBJ2-5; 7 bases are a match to TRBD1. The CDR3 consists of 13 residues. J was trimmed by 2 bases and V by 4 bases; bases with no gene match: 2. Germline assignment: CDR1 SGHRS and CDR2 YFSETQ. This CDR3 is CASSLGQQETQYF. CDR3 in DNA: TGCGCCAGCAGCCTGGGACAGCAAGAGACCCAGTACTTC.

CDR3 nucleotides: TGCGCCAGCAGCAGACAGGTCTATATCTACAATGAGCAGTTCTTC. As protein: CASSRQVYIYNEQFF. This chain uses TRBV10-2 with TRBJ2-1; tentative D call: TRBD1 (6 bases). The germline CDR1 and CDR2 sequences are WSHSY and SAAADI. The V end was cut by 6 bases, the J end by 3 bases, with 15 bases between. CDR3 length: 15 amino acids.

The chain is built from TRBV7-9 and TRBJ1-5; D is undetermined. The CDR3 extends over 15 amino acids. Trimming stripped 0 bases from V and 2 bases from J, with 8 bases between. The germline gives CDR1 SEHNR, CDR2 FQNEAQ (reference sequence). This CDR3 reads CASSLAQSGNQPQHF. The CDR3 coding sequence is TGTGCCAGCAGCTTAGCACAGTCTGGCAATCAGCCCCAGCATTTT.

This clone was seen repeatedly, ten times or more. J is TRBJ2-7 and V is TRBV7-5; TRBD1, the D gene given by the table, was not confirmed from the DNA. TRBV7-5 is given as a pseudogene. This CDR3 has 14 residues. The CDR3 region is CARSLPGQGYEQYF. The CDR3 DNA sequence: TGTGCCAGAAGCTTGCCGGGACAGGGGTACGAGCAGTACTTC.

The CDR3 DNA reads as TGTGCCAGCAGTTACAAGGCAGCGGACTATGGCTACACCTTC. Encoded protein: CASSYKAADYGYTF. V is TRBV6-6 and J is TRBJ1-2; D is unclear. The germline CDR1 and CDR2 sequences are MNHNY and SVGAGI (reference sequence). The germline V and J ends were trimmed by 2 bases and 3 bases, with 10 bases remaining between them. CDR3 length: 14 amino acids.

The chain has TRBV14 and TRBJ2-1; TRBD1 might be the D (6 bases). The germline V gene encodes CDR1 SGHDN and CDR2 FVKESK. The CDR3 runs to 16 residues. V was cut by 4 bases and J by 8 bases, with 21 bases left in between. The CDR3 DNA reads as TGTGCCAGCAGCCTATACAGGGCTCAAGGGAGACATGAGCAGTTCTTC. Protein product: CASSLYRAQGRHEQFF.

The rearrangement joins TRBV4-2 to TRBJ1-2; 12 bases agree with TRBD1. Germline values: CDR1 LGHNA, CDR2 YNFKEQ. CDR3 size: 16 residues. V trimming: 0 bases; J trimming: 6 bases; junction bases outside the gene matches: 5. The DNA of the CDR3 is TGTGCCAGCAGCCAAGAGGAGGGACAGGGGGCGAATGGCTACACCTTC. It is translated as CASSQEEGQGANGYTF.

V gene TRBV4-2 combines with J gene TRBJ1-2; D is unresolved. The CDR3 length is 14 residues. The V gene lost 4 bases and the J gene lost 4 bases, with 13 bases spanning the gap. Germline values: CDR1 LGHNA, CDR2 YNFKEQ. CDR3 in DNA: TGTGCCAGCAGCCTTGACCTAGGAAGCTATGGCTACACCTTC. Translation: CASSLDLGSYGYTF.

The chain is built from TRBV19 and TRBJ1-2; tentatively, D is TRBD1 (6 bases). This CDR3 is built from 13 residues. The germline gives CDR1 LNHDA, CDR2 SQIVND (reference sequence). Between the trimmed V and J ends, which lost 1 base and 8 bases, there was a span of 11 bases. CDR3 bases: TGTGCCAGTAGTATAGGTGGGGGCGAGGGCTACACCTTC. Translation gives CASSIGGGEGYTF.

The chain links TRBV6-5 to TRBJ1-1; TRBD1 matches 7 bases. J was trimmed by 1 base and V by 4 bases; bases with no gene match: 6. This CDR3 is 15 amino acids long. Germline assignment: CDR1 MNHEY and CDR2 SVGAGI. This CDR3 is CASSFRQGPNTEAFF. The CDR3 DNA follows: TGTGCCAGCAGTTTCCGACAGGGCCCGAACACTGAAGCTTTCTTT.

J is TRBJ1-6 and V is TRBV9, with TRBD1 matching 9 bases. The CDR3 covers 16 residues. J was trimmed by 2 bases and V by 2 bases; bases with no gene match: 2. Germline assignment: CDR1 SGDLS and CDR2 YYNGEE. The CDR3 sequence: CASSVGQGPYNSPLHF. The CDR3 nucleotides read TGTGCCAGCAGCGTGGGACAGGGACCCTATAATTCACCCCTCCACTTT.

The chain combines TRBV4-2 with TRBJ1-3, with 7 bases that match TRBD1. The V segment lost 0 bases and the J segment 5 bases; nucleotides outside the gene matches: 7. The CDR3 loop spans 16 amino acids. Germline CDR1 is LGHNA and CDR2 is YNFKEQ. The CDR3, as DNA: TGTGCCAGCAGCCAAGAGACAGGGTGGGGAAGAAACACCATATATTTT. This codes for CASSQETGWGRNTIYF.

This clone was seen a handful of times. The rearrangement joins TRBV5-1 to TRBJ1-4; the D is unclear. The CDR3 spans 15 residues. Germline V gene lookup returns CDR1 SGHRS and CDR2 YFSETQ. V lost 0 bases to trimming and J lost 8 bases, with 14 bases between them. The CDR3: CASSLETWSQEKLFF. DNA for the CDR3: TGCGCCAGCAGCTTGGAAACGTGGTCACAAGAAAAACTGTTTTTT.

J is TRBJ2-5 and V is TRBV9; D possibly corresponds to TRBD1 (6 bases). The V and J ends lost 4 bases and 1 base respectively, with 14 bases between them. Germline lookup yields CDR1 SGDLS and CDR2 YYNGEE. This CDR3 is built from 15 residues. In DNA form, the CDR3 reads TGTGCCAGCAGCAGCGAGACAGGTCGCCAAGAGACCCAGTACTTC. Amino acids: CASSSETGRQETQYF.